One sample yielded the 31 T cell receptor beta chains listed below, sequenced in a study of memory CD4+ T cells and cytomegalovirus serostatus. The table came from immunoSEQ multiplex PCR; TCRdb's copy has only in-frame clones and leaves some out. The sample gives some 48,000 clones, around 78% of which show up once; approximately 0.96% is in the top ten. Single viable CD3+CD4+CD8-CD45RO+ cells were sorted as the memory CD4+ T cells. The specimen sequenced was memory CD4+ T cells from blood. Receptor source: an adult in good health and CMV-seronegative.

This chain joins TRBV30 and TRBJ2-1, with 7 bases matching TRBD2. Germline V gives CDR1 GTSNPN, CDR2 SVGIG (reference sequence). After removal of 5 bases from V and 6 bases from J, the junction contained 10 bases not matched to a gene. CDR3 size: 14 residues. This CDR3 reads CAWCGTKVSNEQFF. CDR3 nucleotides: TGTGCCTGGTGCGGGACTAAGGTATCCAATGAGCAGTTCTTC.

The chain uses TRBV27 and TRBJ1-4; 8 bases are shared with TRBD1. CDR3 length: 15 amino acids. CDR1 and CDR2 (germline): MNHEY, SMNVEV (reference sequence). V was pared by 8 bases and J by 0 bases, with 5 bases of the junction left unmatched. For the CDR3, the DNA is TGTGCCAGCGGGGACAGGCCCGCAACTAATGAAAAACTGTTTTTT. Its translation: CASGDRPATNEKLFF.

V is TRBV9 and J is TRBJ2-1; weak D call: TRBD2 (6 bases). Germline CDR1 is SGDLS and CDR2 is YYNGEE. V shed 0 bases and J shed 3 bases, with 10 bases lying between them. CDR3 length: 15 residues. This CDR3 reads CASSVGAGFYNEQFF. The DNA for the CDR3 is TGTGCCAGCAGCGTAGGGGCGGGGTTCTACAATGAGCAGTTCTTC.

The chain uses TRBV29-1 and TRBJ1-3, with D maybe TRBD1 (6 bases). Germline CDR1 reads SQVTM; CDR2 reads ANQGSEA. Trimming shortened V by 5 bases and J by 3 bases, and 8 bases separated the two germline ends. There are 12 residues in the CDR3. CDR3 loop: CSVYRDGNTIYF. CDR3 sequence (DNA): TGCAGCGTTTACAGGGATGGAAACACCATATATTTT.

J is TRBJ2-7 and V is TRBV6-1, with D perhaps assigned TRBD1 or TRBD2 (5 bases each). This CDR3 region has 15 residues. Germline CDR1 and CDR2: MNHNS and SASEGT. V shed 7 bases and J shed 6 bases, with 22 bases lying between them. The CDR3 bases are TGTGCCAGCACTTCATCGGGACGCTCGGTGGGCGAGCAGTACTTC. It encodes CASTSSGRSVGEQYF.

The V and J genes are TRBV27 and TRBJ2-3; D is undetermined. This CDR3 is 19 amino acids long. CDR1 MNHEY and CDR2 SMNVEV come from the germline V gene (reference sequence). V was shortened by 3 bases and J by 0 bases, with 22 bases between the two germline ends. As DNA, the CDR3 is TGTGCCAGCAGTTTCTTCGCTCCTGCGGACGGTCATAGCACAGATACGCAGTATTTT. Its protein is CASSFFAPADGHSTDTQYF.

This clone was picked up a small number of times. In nucleotides, the CDR3 is TGCGCCAGCAGCTCGCGTGAGGGGGGGAACACTGAAGCTTTCTTT. As protein: CASSSREGGNTEAFF. The chain uses TRBV5-1 and TRBJ1-1; possible D gene TRBD1, 6 bases. Germline CDR1 and CDR2: SGHRS and YFSETQ. V was pared by 3 bases and J by 1 base, with 13 bases between. This CDR3 is 15 amino acids long.

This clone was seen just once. CDR3 coding DNA: TGTGCCAGTAGTATTAAGGCAGGCGTAGCGAATTCACCCCTCCACTTT. Its translation: CASSIKAGVANSPLHF. The rearrangement links TRBV19 to TRBJ1-6; D ambiguous. CDR1 LNHDA and CDR2 SQIVND come from the germline V gene (reference sequence). The V and J ends lost 3 bases and 7 bases respectively, with 16 bases between them. This CDR3 region has 16 residues.

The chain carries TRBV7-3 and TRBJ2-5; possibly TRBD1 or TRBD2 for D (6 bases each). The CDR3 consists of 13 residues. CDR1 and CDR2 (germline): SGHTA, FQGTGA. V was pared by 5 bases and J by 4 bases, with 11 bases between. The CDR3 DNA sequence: TGTGCCAGCAGCCCCGGGGGCGTAGAGACCCAGTACTTC. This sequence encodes CASSPGGVETQYF.

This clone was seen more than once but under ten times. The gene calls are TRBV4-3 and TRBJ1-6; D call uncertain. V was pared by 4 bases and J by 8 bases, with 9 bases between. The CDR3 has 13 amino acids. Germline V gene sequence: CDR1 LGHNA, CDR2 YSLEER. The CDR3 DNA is TGCGCCAGCAGCCTCAATGCGGATTCACCCCTCCACTTT. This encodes CASSLNADSPLHF.

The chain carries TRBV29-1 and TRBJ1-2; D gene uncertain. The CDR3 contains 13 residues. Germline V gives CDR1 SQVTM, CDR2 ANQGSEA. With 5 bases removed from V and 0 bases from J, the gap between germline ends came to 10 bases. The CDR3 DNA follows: TGCAGCGTTTTTATTGCAACTAACTATGGCTACACCTTC. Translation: CSVFIATNYGYTF.

The CDR3 DNA is TGTGCCAGCAGCGTAGATGGGGGCGAGGGGGTAGAGACCCAGTACTTC. It is translated as CASSVDGGEGVETQYF. The chain combines TRBV9 with TRBJ2-5, with D tentatively TRBD1 (6 bases). Trimming left V 0 bases short and J 4 bases short, with 16 bases between. Germline values: CDR1 SGDLS, CDR2 YYNGEE. The CDR3 runs to 16 residues.

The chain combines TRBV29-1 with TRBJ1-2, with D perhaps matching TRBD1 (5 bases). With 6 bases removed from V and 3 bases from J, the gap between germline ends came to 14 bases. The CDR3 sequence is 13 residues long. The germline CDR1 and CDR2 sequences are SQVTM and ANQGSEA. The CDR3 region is CSVLWPGDYGYTF. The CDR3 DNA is TGCAGCGTCCTATGGCCGGGGGACTATGGCTACACCTTC.

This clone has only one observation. DNA for the CDR3: TGCGCCAGCAGCTTACGGACAGGCACAGATACGCAGTATTTT. Translation: CASSLRTGTDTQYF. This sequence joins TRBV5-1 and TRBJ2-3; TRBD1 is a possible D gene (6 bases). Trimming took 2 bases from V and 1 from J, leaving 8 bases between them. This CDR3 region has 14 residues. In germline, CDR1 is SGHRS, CDR2 YFSETQ.

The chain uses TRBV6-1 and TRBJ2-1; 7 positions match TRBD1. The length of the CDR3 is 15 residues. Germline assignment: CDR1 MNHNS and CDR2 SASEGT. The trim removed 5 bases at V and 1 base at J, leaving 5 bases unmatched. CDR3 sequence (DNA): TGTGCCAGCAGTCGACAGGGTCGGTCCTACAATGAGCAGTTCTTC. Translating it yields CASSRQGRSYNEQFF.

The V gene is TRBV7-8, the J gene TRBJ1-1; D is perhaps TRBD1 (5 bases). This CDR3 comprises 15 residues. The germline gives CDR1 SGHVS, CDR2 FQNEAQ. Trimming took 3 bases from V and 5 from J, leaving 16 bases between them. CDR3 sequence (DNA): TGTGCCAGCAGCTTTTGGCAGGGTTCGAAGACTGAAGCTTTCTTT. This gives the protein CASSFWQGSKTEAFF. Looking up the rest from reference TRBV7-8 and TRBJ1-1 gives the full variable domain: GAGVSQSPRYKVAKRGQDVALRCDPISGHVSLFWYQQALGQGPEFLTYFQNEAQLDKSGLPSDRFFAERPEGSVSTLKIQRTQQEDSAVYLCASSFWQGSKTEAFFGQGTRLTVV.

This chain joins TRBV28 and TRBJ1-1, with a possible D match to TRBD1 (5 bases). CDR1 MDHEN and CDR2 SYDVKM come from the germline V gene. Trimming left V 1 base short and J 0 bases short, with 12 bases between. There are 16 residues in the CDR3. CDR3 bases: TGTGCCAGCAGTTTATATGGGGGACCCCTGAACACTGAAGCTTTCTTT. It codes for CASSLYGGPLNTEAFF.

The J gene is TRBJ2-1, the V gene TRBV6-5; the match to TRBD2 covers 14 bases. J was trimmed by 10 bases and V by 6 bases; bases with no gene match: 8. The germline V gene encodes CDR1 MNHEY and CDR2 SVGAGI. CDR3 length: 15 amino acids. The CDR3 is CASRSGTSGGNEQFF. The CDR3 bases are TGTGCCAGCAGATCCGGGACTAGCGGGGGCAACGAGCAGTTCTTC.

In nucleotides, the CDR3 is TGTGCCAGCCGCCGGGACACGAACACCGGGGAGCTGTTTTTT. It specifies CASRRDTNTGELFF. The chain uses TRBV2 and TRBJ2-2; possibly TRBD1 for D (6 bases). The CDR3 runs 14 residues. Germline V gives CDR1 SNHLY, CDR2 FYNNEI. V was shortened by 8 bases and J by 0 bases, with 10 bases between the two germline ends.

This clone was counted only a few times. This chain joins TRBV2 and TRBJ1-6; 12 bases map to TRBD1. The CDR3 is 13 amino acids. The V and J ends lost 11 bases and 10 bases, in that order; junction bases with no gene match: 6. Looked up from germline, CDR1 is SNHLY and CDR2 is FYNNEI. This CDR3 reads CAGDRGRGSPLHF. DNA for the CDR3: TGTGCCGGGGACAGGGGGCGCGGATCACCCCTCCACTTT.

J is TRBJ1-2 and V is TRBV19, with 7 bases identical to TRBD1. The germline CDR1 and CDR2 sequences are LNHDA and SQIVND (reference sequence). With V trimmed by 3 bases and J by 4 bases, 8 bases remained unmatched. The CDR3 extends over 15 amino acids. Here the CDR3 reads CASSIGLRGRYGYTF. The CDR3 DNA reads TGTGCCAGTAGTATCGGGCTGAGGGGGCGCTATGGCTACACCTTC.

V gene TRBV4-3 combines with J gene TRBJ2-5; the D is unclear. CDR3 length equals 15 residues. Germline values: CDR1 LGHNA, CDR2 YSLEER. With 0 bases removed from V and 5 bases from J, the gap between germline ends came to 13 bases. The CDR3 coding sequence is TGCGCCAGCAGCCAAGAGACCTGGGAAAAGGAGACCCAGTACTTC. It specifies CASSQETWEKETQYF.

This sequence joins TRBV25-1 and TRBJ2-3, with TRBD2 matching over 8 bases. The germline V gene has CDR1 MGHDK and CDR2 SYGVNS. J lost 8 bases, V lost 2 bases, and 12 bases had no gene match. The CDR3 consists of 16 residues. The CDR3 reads CASSEGSRGGEVTQYF. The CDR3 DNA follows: TGTGCCAGCAGTGAAGGCTCTCGGGGGGGCGAGGTTACGCAGTATTTT.

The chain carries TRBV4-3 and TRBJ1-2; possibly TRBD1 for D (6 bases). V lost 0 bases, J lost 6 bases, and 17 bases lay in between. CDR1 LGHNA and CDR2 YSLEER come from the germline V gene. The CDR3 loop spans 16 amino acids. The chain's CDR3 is CASSQDKGGRRNGYTF. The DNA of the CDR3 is TGCGCCAGCAGCCAAGATAAGGGGGGGCGGCGGAATGGCTACACCTTC.

The CDR3 sequence: CASSLDSGELFF. DNA for the CDR3: TGTGCCAGCAGCTTGGACAGCGGGGAGCTGTTTTTT. The V and J genes are TRBV7-6 and TRBJ2-2, with a possible D match to TRBD1 (6 bases). The V gene's germline CDR1 is SGHVS and CDR2 FNYEAQ. The CDR3 extends over 12 amino acids. V dropped 3 bases and J dropped 7 bases, with 6 bases sitting between them.

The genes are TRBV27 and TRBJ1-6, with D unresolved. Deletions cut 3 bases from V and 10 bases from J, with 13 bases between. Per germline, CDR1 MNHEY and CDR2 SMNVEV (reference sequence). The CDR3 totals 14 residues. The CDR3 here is CASSLGRRNSPLHF. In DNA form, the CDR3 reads TGTGCCAGCAGTTTGGGCAGAAGGAACTCACCCCTCCACTTT.

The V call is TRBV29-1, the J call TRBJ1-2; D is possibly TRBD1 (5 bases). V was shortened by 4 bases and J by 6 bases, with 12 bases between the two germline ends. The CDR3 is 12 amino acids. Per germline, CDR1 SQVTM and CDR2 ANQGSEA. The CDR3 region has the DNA TGCAGCGTTGGGCAGGGAACGGATGGCTACACCTTC. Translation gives CSVGQGTDGYTF.

The CDR3 protein is CASSLEGSGGDTQYF. CDR3 bases: TGCGCCAGCAGCTTGGAGGGGTCGGGAGGGGATACGCAGTATTTT. The chain carries TRBV5-1 and TRBJ2-3, with 8 nucleotides matching TRBD2. Germline V CDR1 and CDR2: SGHRS, YFSETQ. The V gene end was trimmed by 0 bases and the J gene end by 6 bases; junction bases not matched to a gene: 6. This CDR3 has 15 residues.

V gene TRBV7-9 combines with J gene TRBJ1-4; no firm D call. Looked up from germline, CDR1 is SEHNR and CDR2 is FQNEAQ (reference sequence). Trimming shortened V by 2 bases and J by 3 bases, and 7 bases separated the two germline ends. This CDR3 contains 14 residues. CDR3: CASSLSQSNEKLFF. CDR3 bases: TGTGCCAGCAGCTTAAGTCAGTCTAATGAAAAACTGTTTTTT.

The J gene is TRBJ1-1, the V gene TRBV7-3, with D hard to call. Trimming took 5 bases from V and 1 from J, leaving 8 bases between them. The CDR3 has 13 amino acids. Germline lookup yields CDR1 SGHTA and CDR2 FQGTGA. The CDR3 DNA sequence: TGTGCCAGCAGCCCCGCGGGGAACACTGAAGCTTTCTTT. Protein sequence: CASSPAGNTEAFF.

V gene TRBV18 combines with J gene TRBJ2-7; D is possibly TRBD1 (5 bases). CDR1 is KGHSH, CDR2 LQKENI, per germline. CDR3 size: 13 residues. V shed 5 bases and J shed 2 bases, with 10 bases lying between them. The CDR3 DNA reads TGTGCCAGCTCATGGGGCAGTGCCTACGAGCAGTACTTC. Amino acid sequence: CASSWGSAYEQYF. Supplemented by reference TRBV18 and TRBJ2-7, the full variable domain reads NAGVMQNPRHLVRRRGQEARLRCSPMKGHSHVYWYRQLPEEGLKFMVYLQKENIIDESGMPKERFSAEFPKEGPSILRIQQVVRGDSAAYFCASSWGSAYEQYFGPGTRLTVT.